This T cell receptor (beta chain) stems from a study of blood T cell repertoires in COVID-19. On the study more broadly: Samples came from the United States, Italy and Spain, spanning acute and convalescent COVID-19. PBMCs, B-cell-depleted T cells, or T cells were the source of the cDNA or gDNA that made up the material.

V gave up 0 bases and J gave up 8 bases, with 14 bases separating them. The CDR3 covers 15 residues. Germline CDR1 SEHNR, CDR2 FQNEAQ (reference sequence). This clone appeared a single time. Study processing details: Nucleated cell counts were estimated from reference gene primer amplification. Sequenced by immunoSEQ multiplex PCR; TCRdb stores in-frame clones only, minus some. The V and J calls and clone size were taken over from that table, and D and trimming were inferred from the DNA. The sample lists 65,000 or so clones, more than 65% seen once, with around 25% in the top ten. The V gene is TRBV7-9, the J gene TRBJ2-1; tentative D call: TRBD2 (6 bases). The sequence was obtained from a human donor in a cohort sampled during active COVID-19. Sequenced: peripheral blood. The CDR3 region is CASSLALALQHEQFF. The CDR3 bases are TGTGCCAGCAGCTTAGCGCTAGCGCTGCAGCATGAGCAGTTCTTC.